Reported below is one TCR beta chain. Assay runs were performed at deep level. In the source study's methods: Owing to the provision of junction-only sequences devoid of quality scores by immunoSEQ, filtering differed. Sequencing was performed with immunoSEQ multiplex PCR; in TCRdb, only in-frame clones are kept and a portion is missing. That table furnishes V, J and clone size, whereas the DNA furnished D and trimming. The table shows about 520,000 clones, with approximately 80% occurring only once. Looked up from germline, CDR1 is MGHRA and CDR2 is YSYEKL. After removal of 1 base from V and 4 bases from J, the junction contained 7 bases not matched to a gene. The CDR3 extends over 16 amino acids. This entry belongs to a study of shared clonotypes between healthy human individuals. Study context: The study drew on a couple of women and three men aged 18 to 49 as donors.

This sequence was found in a woman in her forties in good health. Some clones in this sample may be carry-over from other donors' samples. The sequencing input was PBMCs. V and J are TRBV4-1 and TRBJ2-1; 7 positions match TRBD2. CDR3 sequence: CASSQGPSGIYNEQFF. CDR3 sequence (DNA): TGCGCCAGCAGCCAAGGTCCTAGCGGAATTTACAATGAGCAGTTCTTC.